The 16 T cell receptor beta chains in this list originate from one sample, sequenced in a study of blood T cell repertoires in COVID-19 (dated by TCRdb to about 2020). Library construction relied on the immunoSEQ multiplex PCR assay. TCRdb took this table from immuneACCESS and kept in-frame rearrangements with V and J called. Such tables lack part of the clones; where checked against another copy, unresolved V genes explain under half of the gap, and the rest is unexplained. Within this sample are a few hundred thousand clones, with 84% of them counted one time only. Jointly, the top ten make up about 1.5% of the sample. The sequenced material came from peripheral blood. All receptors derive from a woman in her forties who had recovered from COVID-19.

The CDR3 here is CASSQGDAYEQYF. The CDR3 coding sequence is TGTGCCAGCAGTCAGGGTGACGCCTACGAGCAGTACTTC. The J gene is TRBJ2-7, the V gene TRBV11-3, with D possibly matching TRBD1 (5 bases). This CDR3 spans 13 amino acids. The V gene's germline CDR1 is SGHNT and CDR2 YENEEA. The ends were cut back, 6 bases at V and 2 bases at J, with 11 bases in the middle.

The chain uses TRBV7-2 and TRBJ1-2; D remains unclear. Between the trimmed V and J ends, which lost 2 bases and 5 bases, there was a span of 15 bases. Germline CDR1 is SGHTA and CDR2 is FQGNSA. The CDR3 is 15 residues long. The CDR3 DNA sequence: TGTGCCAGCAGCTTAAATAGTGCAGGAGGGTATGGCTACACCTTC. Translating gives CASSLNSAGGYGYTF.

This chain joins TRBV11-2 and TRBJ2-3; D perhaps matches TRBD2 (5 bases). V shed 5 bases and J shed 6 bases, with 15 bases lying between them. There are 14 residues in the CDR3. Germline V CDR1 and CDR2: SGHAT, FQNNGV. CDR3 nucleotide sequence: TGTGCCAGCAGCCCTACCGAGGGATTCGATACGCAGTATTTT. Its protein is CASSPTEGFDTQYF. The full variable domain, completed using reference TRBV11-2 and TRBJ2-3, is EAGVAQSPRYKIIEKRQSVAFWCNPISGHATLYWYQQILGQGPKLLIQFQNNGVVDDSQLPKDRFSAERLKGVDSTLKIQPAKLEDSAVYLCASSPTEGFDTQYFGPGTRLTVL.

With regard to this clone: Its ends do not fully match the called genes, so a read error is possible. This chain links TRBV7-7 with TRBJ2-7; 7 bases line up with TRBD2. The CDR3 sequence is 15 residues long. Per germline, CDR1 SSHAT and CDR2 FNYEAQ (reference sequence). The CDR3 region has the DNA TGTGCTAGCAGCTTAGCGTGGGGAGGGATGTACGAGCAGTACTTC. Protein product: CASSLAWGGMYEQYF.

This chain joins TRBV3-1 (or the pseudogene TRBV3-2) and TRBJ2-5; D is uncertain. Per germline, CDR1 LGHDT and CDR2 YNNKEL (reference sequence). The CDR3 length is 14 residues. Trimming took 1 base from V and 6 from J, leaving 12 bases between them. DNA for the CDR3: TGTGCCAGCAGCCAAGGGGTTAGAGGTCAGACCCAGTACTTC. Its translation is CASSQGVRGQTQYF.

The genes are TRBV6-1 and TRBJ2-3; 8 positions agree with TRBD1. The CDR3 totals 14 residues. J lost 4 bases, V lost 2 bases, and 2 bases had no gene match. Germline CDR1 reads MNHNS; CDR2 reads SASEGT. The CDR3: CASSEQGASDTQYF. The CDR3 region has the DNA TGTGCCAGCAGTGAACAGGGGGCCTCAGATACGCAGTATTTT.

The genes are TRBV18 and TRBJ1-1; a possible D gene is TRBD1 (5 bases). Germline V lookup: CDR1 KGHSH, CDR2 LQKENI. The CDR3 contains 15 residues. The germline V and J ends were trimmed by 3 bases and 3 bases, with 14 bases remaining between them. This chain's CDR3 is CASSPPAGMHTEAFF. The CDR3 coding sequence is TGTGCCAGCTCACCCCCGGCAGGGATGCACACTGAAGCTTTCTTT.

V gene TRBV19 combines with J gene TRBJ2-6, with a possible D match to TRBD1 (5 bases). V lost 0 bases and J 0 bases, leaving 18 bases between the germline ends. There are 20 residues in the CDR3. The germline V gene encodes CDR1 LNHDA and CDR2 SQIVND (reference sequence). The CDR3 bases are TGTGCCAGTAGTATAGAACTACCGACAGCGTTTCCCTCTGGGGCCAACGTCCTGACTTTC. Its translation: CASSIELPTAFPSGANVLTF.

In this sample, this clone turned up once. V and J are TRBV7-8 and TRBJ2-5; D might be TRBD1 (5 bases). The CDR3 runs to 13 residues. The germline gives CDR1 SGHVS, CDR2 FQNEAQ. The V end lost 3 bases, the J end lost 3 bases, and 8 bases lay between the germline ends. CDR3 sequence: CASSFLQEETQYF. CDR3 nucleotides: TGTGCCAGCAGCTTTTTACAGGAAGAGACCCAGTACTTC.

This clone was picked up a small number of times. The chain has TRBV11-3 and TRBJ2-5, with TRBD2 matching over 13 bases. Germline V CDR1 and CDR2: SGHNT, YENEEA. J gave up 1 base and V 5 bases, and 4 bases lay outside the gene matches. This CDR3 is 16 amino acids long. The CDR3 loop reads CASSLTSGGLQETQYF. The CDR3 DNA reads TGTGCCAGCAGCCTGACTAGCGGGGGGCTCCAAGAGACCCAGTACTTC.

The genes are TRBV9 and TRBJ1-4; TRBD1 aligns across 7 bases. The CDR3 is 14 residues long. CDR1 and CDR2 (germline): SGDLS, YYNGEE. The J segment lost 7 bases and the V segment lost 4 bases, leaving 7 bases of the junction unmatched. CDR3 coding DNA: TGTGCCAGCAGCCAGGAGGGGGCCAGTGAAAAACTGTTTTTT. This translates into CASSQEGASEKLFF.

A few counts support this clone. J is TRBJ1-4 and V is TRBV28, with D maybe TRBD1 (5 bases). CDR1 is MDHEN, CDR2 SYDVKM, per germline. The CDR3 has 16 residues. Trimming removed 2 bases from V and 4 bases from J, with 14 bases in between. CDR3 in amino acids: CASSLPGENYNEKLFF. CDR3 nucleotide sequence: TGTGCCAGCAGTTTACCGGGGGAGAACTATAATGAAAAACTGTTTTTT.

On this clone: Sequence at one end of the junction differs from germline and may be a read error. The chain joins TRBV15 to TRBJ2-3, with D unclear. The germline V gene encodes CDR1 LNHNV and CDR2 YYDKDF (reference sequence). The length of the CDR3 is 13 residues. The CDR3 loop is CATSRDAAETQYF. CDR3 nucleotide sequence: TGTGCCACCAGCAGAGATGCGGCAGAAACGCAGTATTTT.

A few counts support this clone. The rearrangement uses TRBV7-8 and TRBJ1-4, with TRBD1 matching 9 bases. Losses at the gene ends were 1 base for V and 8 bases for J; bases not matched to a gene: 5. From germline, CDR1 is SGHVS and CDR2 FQNEAQ. The CDR3 is made up of 15 amino acids. CDR3 region: CASSLDSGQGEKLFF. CDR3 bases: TGTGCCAGCAGCTTAGATTCCGGACAGGGGGAAAAACTGTTTTTT.

This clone was counted once. The chain employs TRBV3-1 (or the pseudogene TRBV3-2) and TRBJ2-2; a weak D match, TRBD2 (5 bases). This CDR3 is built from 15 residues. Germline V CDR1 and CDR2: LGHDT, YNNKEL (reference sequence). Trimming pared 1 base from V and 2 bases from J, leaving 8 bases between. The CDR3 is CASSQGLLNTGELFF. CDR3 DNA: TGTGCCAGCAGCCAAGGACTACTAAACACCGGGGAGCTGTTTTTT.

The CDR3 here is CASSGGIGTDTQYF. CDR3 bases: TGTGCCAGCAGCGGGGGGATAGGGACAGATACGCAGTATTTT. This chain connects TRBV28 to TRBJ2-3; 7 bases align to TRBD2. CDR3 length: 14 amino acids. Trimming removed 6 bases from V and 3 bases from J; junction bases left unmatched: 6. Germline CDR1 MDHEN, CDR2 SYDVKM.